What follows are 25 T cell receptor beta chains derived from one specimen sequenced in a study of CD8 T cells in Susac syndrome. After extraction with the RNeasy kit, 0.5 to 1 ug of the RNA was reverse transcribed using random hexamers. One entry per CDR3 protein, called by TCRdb with MiXCR from the immunoSEQ multiplex PCR reads. The sample includes a few hundred thousand distinct CDR3 sequences, more than 85% seen only once; the top ten take about 0.12%. The sample consisted of CD8+ T cells from PBMCs. Every receptor here comes from a human donor with multiple sclerosis.

The chain employs TRBV7-9 and TRBJ1-2; 7 bases match TRBD1. Germline V gene data show CDR1 as SEHNR and CDR2 as FQNEAQ (reference sequence). The CDR3 runs 15 residues. V was pared by 5 bases and J by 2 bases, with 8 bases of the junction left unmatched. The DNA of the CDR3 is TGTGCCAGCAGCACCTCCGACAGGGCGAACTATGGCTACACCTTC. Its translation: CASSTSDRANYGYTF.

V is TRBV5-6 and J is TRBJ2-6; 7 bases fit TRBD1. This CDR3 has 15 residues. With V trimmed by 5 bases and J by 1 base, 3 bases remained unmatched. Germline-derived CDR1 and CDR2 are SGHDT and YYEEEE. The CDR3 sequence: CASSPGGSGANVLTF. Here the CDR3 DNA reads TGTGCCAGCAGTCCAGGGGGATCTGGGGCCAACGTCCTGACTTTC.

This clonotype was seen a few times. CDR3 protein: CASSLGPGYEQYF. CDR3 coding DNA: TGTGCCAGCAGCTTGGGACCTGGCTACGAGCAGTACTTC. The chain combines TRBV7-6 with TRBJ2-7, with D tentatively TRBD1 or TRBD2 (5 bases each). The CDR3 totals 13 residues. V was cut by 3 bases and J by 3 bases, with 9 bases left in between. CDR1 and CDR2 from the germline V gene are SGHVS and FNYEAQ.

CDR3 region: CASSQTIGQGSYGYTF. The DNA for the CDR3 is TGTGCCAGCAGCCAGACAATCGGACAGGGGTCCTATGGCTACACCTTC. V usage is TRBV4-2 and J usage is TRBJ1-2, with 9 bases that match TRBD1. Germline V gives CDR1 LGHNA, CDR2 YNFKEQ. The ends lost 3 bases at V and 4 bases at J; junction bases unmatched: 9. The CDR3 spans 16 residues.

This clonotype has only one observation. The rearrangement uses TRBV30 and TRBJ2-1, with 8 bases identical to TRBD2. CDR1 is GTSNPN, CDR2 SVGIG, per germline (reference sequence). V shed 5 bases, J shed 5 bases, and the junction held 8 bases outside the gene matches. The CDR3 spans 14 residues. The CDR3 nucleotides read TGTGCCTGGGACCGGGGGGGATGGGACAATGAGCAGTTCTTC. Translation gives CAWDRGGWDNEQFF.

The V call is TRBV5-6, the J call TRBJ1-1; D not resolved. The CDR3 has 14 amino acids. In germline, CDR1 is SGHDT, CDR2 YYEEEE. Between the trimmed V and J ends, which lost 0 bases and 6 bases, there was a span of 12 bases. The CDR3: CASSLELAPAEAFF. CDR3 DNA: TGTGCCAGCAGCTTGGAATTGGCTCCCGCTGAAGCTTTCTTT.

The chain carries TRBV12-5 and TRBJ2-5; 10 bases line up with TRBD2. Germline CDR1 and CDR2: LGHNT and FRNRAP. Trimming cost V 6 bases and J 1 base; bases outside gene matches: 8. The CDR3 spans 16 residues. CDR3 sequence: CASGTGTSVRQETQYF. The CDR3, as DNA: TGTGCTAGTGGGACGGGGACTAGCGTTCGCCAAGAGACCCAGTACTTC.

The V call is TRBV2, the J call TRBJ2-2, with D maybe TRBD2 (5 bases). Germline values: CDR1 SNHLY, CDR2 FYNNEI. There are 16 residues in the CDR3. V was cut by 7 bases and J by 7 bases, with 22 bases left in between. The CDR3 protein is CASTRPQEVRNGELFF. The CDR3 coding sequence is TGTGCCAGCACCCGACCCCAGGAGGTTAGGAACGGGGAGCTGTTTTTT.

The gene calls are TRBV7-9 and TRBJ2-2; no clear D gene. Trimming shortened V by 1 base and J by 4 bases, and 7 bases separated the two germline ends. The CDR3 totals 14 residues. Germline-derived CDR1 and CDR2 are SEHNR and FQNEAQ (reference sequence). The DNA of the CDR3 is TGTGCCAGCAGCTTAGTTGACCCCACCGGGGAGCTGTTTTTT. Translation gives CASSLVDPTGELFF.

V gene TRBV4-1 combines with J gene TRBJ1-2; 8 nucleotides match TRBD1. Germline CDR1 is MGHRA and CDR2 is YSYEKL. CDR3 size: 15 residues. After removal of 1 base from V and 4 bases from J, the junction contained 5 bases not matched to a gene. The CDR3 sequence is CASSQGDRRPYGYTF. The DNA for the CDR3 is TGCGCCAGCAGCCAAGGGGACAGGAGGCCCTATGGCTACACCTTC.

The rearrangement links TRBV11-2 to TRBJ1-1; D is unresolved. V was cut by 5 bases and J by 0 bases, with 10 bases left in between. This CDR3 is 14 amino acids long. CDR1 SGHAT and CDR2 FQNNGV come from the germline V gene. The CDR3 is CASSLSILNTEAFF. Written as DNA, the CDR3 is TGTGCCAGCAGCCTTAGCATCTTGAACACTGAAGCTTTCTTT.

This clonotype has just one count. This chain joins TRBV4-3 and TRBJ2-7; the D gene could be TRBD1 or TRBD2 (5 bases each). Germline CDR1 and CDR2: LGHNA and YSLEER. V shed 1 base and J shed 3 bases, with 10 bases lying between them. This CDR3 comprises 14 residues. The CDR3 spells CASSQGGGGYEQYF. In DNA form, the CDR3 reads TGCGCCAGCAGCCAAGGAGGTGGGGGCTACGAGCAGTACTTC.

The chain employs TRBV19 and TRBJ2-5; TRBD2 is a possible D gene (6 bases). V was pared by 3 bases and J by 2 bases, with 16 bases between. From germline, CDR1 is LNHDA and CDR2 SQIVND (reference sequence). This CDR3 region has 16 residues. CDR3 in DNA: TGTGCCAGTAGTATGACGGGGGAAGGTATGCAAGAGACCCAGTACTTC. Amino acid sequence: CASSMTGEGMQETQYF.

V is TRBV7-9 and J is TRBJ1-6; TRBD1 is a possible D gene (5 bases). Trimming cost V 5 bases and J 10 bases, with 15 bases left between them. Germline V lookup: CDR1 SEHNR, CDR2 FQNEAQ (reference sequence). This CDR3 has 14 amino acids. The CDR3 protein is CASSGGLTQSPLHF. The CDR3 DNA follows: TGTGCCAGCAGCGGGGGTCTTACTCAGTCACCCCTCCACTTT.

The rearrangement joins TRBV27 to TRBJ2-7; 8 bases match TRBD1. Per the germline V gene, CDR1 is MNHEY and CDR2 is SMNVEV (reference sequence). The CDR3 extends over 13 amino acids. Losses at the gene ends were 7 bases for V and 6 bases for J; bases not matched to a gene: 8. Here the CDR3 reads CASKGQGLVEQYF. The CDR3 bases are TGTGCCAGCAAAGGACAGGGTCTGGTCGAGCAGTACTTC.

This chain links TRBV7-8 with TRBJ2-3; 9 bases align to TRBD1. Looked up from germline, CDR1 is SGHVS and CDR2 is FQNEAQ. Unmatched junction bases numbered 10, after V lost 4 bases and J lost 8 bases. The CDR3 sequence is 15 residues long. The CDR3 nucleotides read TGTGCCAGCAGCTGGGACAGGGCGATGGACCTTACGCAGTATTTT. It translates to CASSWDRAMDLTQYF.

The chain is built from TRBV6-2 or TRBV6-3 and TRBJ2-7; 7 bases map to TRBD2. CDR3 length equals 15 residues. CDR1 is MNHEY, CDR2 SVGEGT, per germline. Losses at the gene ends were 3 bases for V and 3 bases for J; bases not matched to a gene: 8. The CDR3 sequence: CASSYRLAGVYEQYF. In DNA, the CDR3 is TGTGCCAGCAGTTATCGTTTGGCGGGAGTCTACGAGCAGTACTTC.

The genes are TRBV3-1 and TRBJ2-7; D unresolved. Germline CDR1 and CDR2: LGHDT and YNNKEL (reference sequence). V was trimmed by 3 bases and J by 2 bases, leaving 5 bases between them. The CDR3 has 12 residues. CDR3 in amino acids: CASSHNTYEQYF. In DNA, the CDR3 is TGTGCCAGCAGCCACAACACCTACGAGCAGTACTTC.

This chain joins TRBV30 and TRBJ1-1, with TRBD1 as a possible D gene (6 bases). The CDR3 sequence is 14 residues long. The germline V and J ends were trimmed by 0 bases and 7 bases, with 15 bases remaining between them. CDR1 and CDR2 from the germline V gene are GTSNPN and SVGIG (reference sequence). The CDR3 nucleotides read TGTGCCTGGAGTGTATCTTTGGGGGCAAATGAAGCTTTCTTT. Its protein product is CAWSVSLGANEAFF.

The V gene is TRBV7-3, the J gene TRBJ1-3; D gene ambiguous. V was shortened by 1 base and J by 0 bases, with 10 bases between the two germline ends. CDR1 is SGHTA and CDR2 is FQGTGA in the germline V gene. The CDR3 consists of 16 residues. The CDR3 is CASSLILRNSGNTIYF. The CDR3 region has the DNA TGTGCCAGCAGCTTAATTTTGAGGAACTCTGGAAACACCATATATTTT. The full variable domain, rest sourced from reference TRBV7-3 and TRBJ1-3, is GAGVSQTPSNKVTEKGKYVELRCDPISGHTALYWYRQSLGQGPEFLIYFQGTGAADDSGLPNDRFFAVRPEGSVSTLKIQRTERGDSAVYLCASSLILRNSGNTIYFGEGSWLTVV.

V is TRBV20-1 and J is TRBJ1-5; 8 bases are a match to TRBD1. Germline lookup yields CDR1 DFQATT and CDR2 SNEGSKA (reference sequence). The CDR3 runs to 13 residues. V shed 6 bases, J shed 5 bases, and the junction held 6 bases outside the gene matches. The CDR3 sequence is CSADQQGDQPQHF. CDR3 nucleotide sequence: TGCAGTGCAGATCAACAGGGGGATCAGCCCCAGCATTTT.

The CDR3 nucleotides read TGCAGCGTTGAAGGACAGGGCCATGGTTACGAGCAGTACTTC. Its protein product is CSVEGQGHGYEQYF. V is TRBV29-1 and J is TRBJ2-7; 7 bases align to TRBD1. V trimming: 1 base; J trimming: 4 bases; junction bases outside the gene matches: 7. Germline V gives CDR1 SQVTM, CDR2 ANQGSEA. CDR3 length equals 14 residues.

The rearrangement uses TRBV2 and TRBJ2-7; unclear D gene. This CDR3 contains 12 residues. Deletions cut 7 bases from V and 4 bases from J, with 11 bases between. CDR1 is SNHLY, CDR2 FYNNEI, per germline. The CDR3 sequence is CASNREFYEQYF. The CDR3 nucleotides are TGTGCCAGCAACAGAGAATTTTACGAGCAGTACTTC.

The chain uses TRBV5-1 and TRBJ2-3; the match to TRBD2 covers 8 bases. Germline CDR1 reads SGHRS; CDR2 reads YFSETQ. V lost 4 bases, J lost 2 bases, and 6 bases stayed unmatched. This CDR3 is built from 15 residues. The CDR3 DNA reads TGCGCCAGCAGCCCAGGACTAGCCACCACAGATACGCAGTATTTT. It is translated as CASSPGLATTDTQYF.

CDR3 DNA: TGCGCCAGCAGCCCGGGGACTAGCGGGGCCCGCGAGCAGTTCTTC. This gives the protein CASSPGTSGAREQFF. The chain links TRBV4-3 to TRBJ2-1, with 13 bases that match TRBD2. Germline V gene lookup returns CDR1 LGHNA and CDR2 YSLEER. The CDR3 loop spans 15 amino acids. Losses at the gene ends were 4 bases for V and 10 bases for J; bases not matched to a gene: 7.